This TCR beta chain was recorded in a study of radiation and T cells in renal cell carcinoma. Study results and limitations: Top tumor clonotypes rose in blood 2 weeks post-radiation, then contracted.

In the case of this clone: Its matching antigen is unknown.

Assay: immunoSEQ multiplex PCR; the TCRdb copy retains only in-frame clones and omits some. Found here are about 78,000 clones, roughly 87% of them singletons; the top ten hold about 5.8%. The junction had 5 bases not matched to a gene; V was cut back by 3 bases and J by 5 bases. The germline CDR1 and CDR2 sequences are KGHSH and LQKENI. CDR3 size: 15 residues. Time point denoted: blood 4 weeks post-SBRT, at nephrectomy. Specified treatment: 15 Gy SBRT to primary tumor, nephrectomy 4 weeks later. The receptor's source is a woman in her sixties or seventies with renal cell carcinoma. This chain connects TRBV18 to TRBJ1-2; 11 bases line up with TRBD1. Sequencing used blood, obtained from a patient whose treatment included radiotherapy and nephrectomy. CDR3 in DNA: TGTGCCAGCTCACCCAGGGACAGGGGGAGGTATGGCTACACCTTC. This translates into CASSPRDRGRYGYTF.